The entry below gives a single T cell receptor beta chain sequence along with its context. Its antigen is not known. This specimen belongs to a study of blood T cells in healthy people across ages. Whole-study results and caveats: Unsorted PBMC input precluded a conclusive naive versus antigen-experienced comparison. Changes seen in expanded clonotypes were possibly confounded by donor CMV status left unknown.

PCR was performed a second time for about 6 to 12 cycles using a sample-barcoded 5' primer and a J-beta primer mix. A minimum of 2.5 million CDR3-containing paired-end reads was obtained for each sample. TCRdb passed the 5' RACE reads through MiXCR, listing each CDR3 protein once. Found here are about 1.1 million distinct CDR3 sequences, more than 30% of them singletons; the top ten hold over 10%. Sequenced material: blood. The source of this sequence is a young man in good health.

CDR3 residues: CASSARTSGTYNEQFF. The CDR3 DNA reads as TGTGCCAGCAGCGCCAGGACTAGCGGAACATACAATGAGCAGTTCTTC. The J gene is TRBJ2-1, the V gene TRBV7-9, with 10 nucleotides matching TRBD2. CDR3 size: 16 residues. V lost 5 bases to trimming and J lost 4 bases; unmatched junction nucleotides: 8. Per germline, CDR1 SEHNR and CDR2 FQNEAQ (reference sequence).